Listed below are T cell receptor beta chains from one sample, sequenced in a study of OX40 agonist ivuxolimab in advanced cancers. Profiled with immunoSEQ multiplex PCR; TCRdb holds only in-frame clones, not every one. The sample lists tens of thousands of clones, more than 70% occurring once. Sequenced here: CD4+ or CD8+ T cells sorted from blood, sampled in a trial of the OX40 agonist ivuxolimab. The receptor set was obtained from an adult with an advanced solid tumor such as melanoma, head and neck, liver or kidney cancer. Each CDR3 is given with its conserved first and last residue. D genes are given only for firm matches. Rows may omit the clone size; those that give it use once, few, many or a size class.

>TRBJ2-6|TRBV5-6|-|-
TGTGCCAGCAGCTTGGGGGTTACTGGGGCCAACGTCCTGACTTTC
CASSLGVTGANVLTF
>TRBJ2-1|TRBV4-1|-|-
TGCGCCAGCAGCCATGCGGGGGCCAATGAGCAGTTCTTC
CASSHAGANEQFF
>TRBJ1-1|TRBV10-3|TRBD1|-
TGTGCCATCAGTGGAGGACAGGGAGGGGGGGACACTGAAGCTTTCTTT
CAISGGQGGGDTEAFF
>TRBJ2-7|TRBV6-5|-|-
TGTGCCAGCAGTGAATATGGTCACGAGCAGTACTTC
CASSEYGHEQYF
>TRBJ2-7|TRBV4-2|TRBD2|-
TGTGCCAGCAGCCAAGAGAGTAGCGGGGGGGGATCCTACGAGCAGTACTTC
CASSQESSGGGSYEQYF
>TRBJ2-7|TRBV4-1|-|-
TGCGCCAGCAGCCCCATATCGACAGGAGCCTACGAGCAGTACTTC
CASSPISTGAYEQYF
>TRBJ2-7|TRBV2|TRBD2|-
TGTGCCAGCAGTAGTAGCGGGCGCACCCTTCCCTACGAGCAGTACTTC
CASSSSGRTLPYEQYF
>TRBJ2-3|TRBV7-8|TRBD1|once
TGTGCCAGCAGCTCGTTACAGGGAAGGGGGCGCACAGATACGCAGTATTTT
CASSSLQGRGRTDTQYF
>TRBJ2-7|TRBV5-1|-|-
TGCGCCAGCAGCTTCACGAGCTCCTACGAGCAGTACTTC
CASSFTSSYEQYF
>TRBJ2-7|TRBV6-4|-|-
TGTGCCAGCAGTGACTTAAGGGCACGGATTAGCTACGAGCAGTACTTC
CASSDLRARISYEQYF
>TRBJ2-1|TRBV19|-|-
TGTGCCAGTACGGCTGGGTATGAGCAGTTCTTC
CASTAGYEQFF
>TRBJ2-7|TRBV6-1|-|-
TGTGCCAGCAGTGGGGGTGGAGGGACCTACGAGCAGTACTTC
CASSGGGGTYEQYF
>TRBJ2-1|TRBV19|TRBD1|-
TGTGCCAGTAGTTCGGACAGGGACTCCTACAATGAGCAGTTCTTC
CASSSDRDSYNEQFF
>TRBJ1-1|TRBV19|TRBD1|-
TGTGCGATTGGGGAGACAGGGAGCACTGAAGCTTTCTTT
CAIGETGSTEAFF
>TRBJ2-7|TRBV10-3|TRBD2|-
TGTGCCATCAGTGAGTATGAGACTAGCGGCACCTACGAGCAGTACTTC
CAISEYETSGTYEQYF
>TRBJ2-2|TRBV19|-|-
TGTGCCAGTAGTTCGGCTCATTTGACCGGGGAGCTGTTTTTT
CASSSAHLTGELFF
>TRBJ2-7|TRBV2|TRBD1|-
TGTGCCAGCGGGGACAGGAACTCCTACGAGCAGTACTTC
CASGDRNSYEQYF
>TRBJ2-3|TRBV13|-|-
TGTGCCAGCAGCTTAACCGGGGGGCCCCCAGATACGCAGTATTTT
CASSLTGGPPDTQYF
>TRBJ2-7|TRBV2|-|-
TGTGCCAGCAGTCCAGGGGGGGGAGGCTACGAGCAGTACTTC
CASSPGGGGYEQYF
>TRBJ1-1|TRBV21-1|-|-
TGTGCCAGTTCGGGTCACAGGGCGACTGAAGCTTTCTTT
CASSGHRATEAFF
>TRBJ1-6|TRBV5-4|TRBD1|-
TGTGCCAGCAGCCCGGACAGGAATTCACCCCTCCACTTT
CASSPDRNSPLHF
>TRBJ1-6|TRBV4-1|-|-
TGCGCCAGCAGCCAAGTCAAGACGGGCAATTCACCCCTCCACTTT
CASSQVKTGNSPLHF
>TRBJ2-1|TRBV5-4|-|-
TGTGCCAGCAGCTTTTTTGGGGGGGGCGCTCTTTACAATGAGCAGTTCTTC
CASSFFGGGALYNEQFF
>TRBJ2-1|TRBV15|-|-
TGTGCCACCAGCGAAGGAGGCATGAGCTCCTACAATGAGCAGTTCTTC
CATSEGGMSSYNEQFF
>TRBJ2-1|TRBV28|TRBD1|-
TGTGCCAGCAGCTCCGGAACTTACCCGGGACAGGGGGACAATGAGCAGTTCTTC
CASSSGTYPGQGDNEQFF
>TRBJ2-7|TRBV2|TRBD2|once
TGTGCCAGCAGTGGGGAGACTAGCGGGGGCGAGCAGTACTTC
CASSGETSGGEQYF
>TRBJ1-2|TRBV7-6|TRBD1|-
TGTGCCAGCAGCCCAAATCGCAGGGGGCCGGAAATTGGCTACACCTTC
CASSPNRRGPEIGYTF